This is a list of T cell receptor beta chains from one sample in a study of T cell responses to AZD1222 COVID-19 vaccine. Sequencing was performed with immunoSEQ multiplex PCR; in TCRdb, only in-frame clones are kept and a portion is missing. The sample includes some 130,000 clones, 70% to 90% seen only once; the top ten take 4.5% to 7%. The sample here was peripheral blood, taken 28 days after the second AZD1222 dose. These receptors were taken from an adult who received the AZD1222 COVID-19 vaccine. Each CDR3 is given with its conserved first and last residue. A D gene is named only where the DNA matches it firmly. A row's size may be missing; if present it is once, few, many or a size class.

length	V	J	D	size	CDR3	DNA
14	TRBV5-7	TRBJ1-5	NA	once	CASSLCGSRQPQHF	TGTGCCAGCAGCTTGTGCGGGTCTCGACAGCCCCAGCATTTT
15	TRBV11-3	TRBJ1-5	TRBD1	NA	CASSLGQGADQPQHF	TGTGCCAGCAGCTTAGGACAGGGGGCCGATCAGCCCCAGCATTTT
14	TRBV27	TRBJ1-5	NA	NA	CASSWGGVNQPQHF	TGTGCCAGCAGTTGGGGGGGTGTTAATCAGCCCCAGCATTTT
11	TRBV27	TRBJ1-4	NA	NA	CASSSKGKLFF	TGTGCCAGCAGTTCGAAAGGAAAACTGTTTTTT
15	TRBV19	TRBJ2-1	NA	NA	CASSIRLQTDNEQFF	TGTGCCAGTAGTATACGGTTACAGACGGACAATGAGCAGTTCTTC
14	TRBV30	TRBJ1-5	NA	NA	CAWSVGQINQPQHF	TGTGCCTGGAGTGTAGGGCAGATCAATCAGCCCCAGCATTTT
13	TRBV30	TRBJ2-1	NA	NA	CAWSPGPFNEQFF	TGTGCCTGGAGTCCCGGGCCTTTCAATGAGCAGTTCTTC
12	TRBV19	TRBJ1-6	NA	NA	CASRTQGAPLHF	TGTGCCAGTAGGACTCAGGGTGCACCCCTCCACTTT
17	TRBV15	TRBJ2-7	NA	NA	CATSRDYAQGGSYEQYF	TGTGCCACCAGCAGAGATTACGCGCAAGGAGGATCCTACGAGCAGTACTTC
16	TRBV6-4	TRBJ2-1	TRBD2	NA	CASSDTSGRPYNEQFF	TGTGCCAGCAGTGACACTAGCGGGAGGCCGTACAATGAGCAGTTCTTC
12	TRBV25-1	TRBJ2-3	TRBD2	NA	CASSSGSDTQYF	TGTGCCTCCAGCAGCGGGAGCGATACGCAGTATTTT
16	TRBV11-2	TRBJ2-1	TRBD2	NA	CASSLASGLAGGGQFF	TGTGCCAGCAGCTTAGCGTCCGGACTAGCGGGGGGTGGTCAGTTCTTC
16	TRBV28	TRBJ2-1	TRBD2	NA	CASSSLAGSSYNEQFF	TGTGCCAGCAGTTCCCTAGCGGGAAGCTCCTACAATGAGCAGTTCTTC
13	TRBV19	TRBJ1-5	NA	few	CASSVKVSDPQHF	TGTGCCAGTAGTGTCAAGGTGTCCGACCCCCAGCATTTT
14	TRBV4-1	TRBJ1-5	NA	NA	CASSQDGASRPQHF	TGCGCCAGCAGCCAAGATGGGGCCTCTCGGCCCCAGCATTTT
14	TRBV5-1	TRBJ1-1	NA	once	CASSREPQNTEAFF	TGCGCCAGCAGCCGAGAGCCCCAGAACACTGAAGCTTTCTTT
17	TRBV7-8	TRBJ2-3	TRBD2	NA	CASSPVGLAGVGDTQYF	TGTGCCAGCAGCCCGGTGGGACTAGCGGGAGTGGGTGATACGCAGTATTTT
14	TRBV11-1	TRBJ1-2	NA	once	CAGSLNAGEGGYTF	TGTGCCGGCAGCTTAAATGCAGGGGAAGGTGGCTACACCTTC
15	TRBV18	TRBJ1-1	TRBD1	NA	CASSPRTGMNTEAFF	TGTGCCAGCTCACCACGGACAGGGATGAACACTGAAGCTTTCTTT
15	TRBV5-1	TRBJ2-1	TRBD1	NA	CASSLAGQGAGEQFF	TGCGCCAGCAGCTTGGCGGGACAGGGGGCGGGTGAGCAGTTCTTC
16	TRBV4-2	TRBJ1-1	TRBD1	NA	CASSQLTDRGWTEAFF	TGTGCCAGCAGCCAACTAACTGACAGGGGTTGGACTGAAGCTTTCTTT
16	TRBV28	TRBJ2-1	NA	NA	CASRISGSGSYNEQFF	TGTGCCAGCAGGATTAGCGGATCGGGGTCCTACAATGAGCAGTTCTTC
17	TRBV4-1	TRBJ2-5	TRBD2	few	CASSLRSSGGNQETQYF	TGCGCCAGCAGCCTCCGGTCTAGCGGGGGTAACCAAGAGACCCAGTACTTC
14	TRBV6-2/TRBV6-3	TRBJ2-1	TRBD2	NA	CASSPRGVIDEQFF	TGTGCCAGCAGTCCCCGGGGGGTGATAGATGAGCAGTTCTTC
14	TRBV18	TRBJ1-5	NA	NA	CASSRGLGGQPQHF	TGTGCCAGCTCACGAGGACTGGGGGGGCAGCCCCAGCATTTT
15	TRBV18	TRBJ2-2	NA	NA	CASSLGDPDTGELFF	TGTGCCAGCTCACTCGGGGATCCCGACACCGGGGAGCTGTTTTTT
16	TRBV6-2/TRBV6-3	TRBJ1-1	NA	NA	CASSYPLVLIDTEAFF	TGTGCCAGCAGTTATCCCCTCGTATTAATAGACACTGAAGCTTTCTTT
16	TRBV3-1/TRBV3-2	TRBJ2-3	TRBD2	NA	CASSPGTSGNTDTQYF	TGTGCCAGCAGCCCTGGGACTAGCGGAAACACAGATACGCAGTATTTT
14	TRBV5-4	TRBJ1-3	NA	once	CASSPGGSGNTIYF	TGTGCCAGCAGCCCGGGGGGGTCTGGAAACACCATATATTTT
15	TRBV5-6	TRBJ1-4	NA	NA	CASSLAWGGNEKLFF	TGTGCCAGCAGCTTGGCGTGGGGTGGCAATGAAAAACTGTTTTTT
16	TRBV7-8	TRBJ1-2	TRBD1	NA	CASSPRSGTELYGYTF	TGTGCCAGCAGCCCGAGATCCGGGACAGAACTCTATGGCTACACCTTC
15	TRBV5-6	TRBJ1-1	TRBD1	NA	CASSSTYNRGHPMFF	TGTGCCAGCAGCTCGACATATAACAGGGGGCACCCGATGTTCTTT
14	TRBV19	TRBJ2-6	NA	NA	CASTAGSGANVLTF	TGTGCCAGTACCGCGGGCTCTGGGGCCAACGTCCTGACTTTC
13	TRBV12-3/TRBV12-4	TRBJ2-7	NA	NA	CASSLTPAYEQYF	TGTGCCAGCAGTTTAACGCCAGCCTACGAGCAGTACTTC
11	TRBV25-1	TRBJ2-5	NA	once	CASSYQETQYF	TGTGCCAGCAGCTACCAAGAGACCCAGTACTTC
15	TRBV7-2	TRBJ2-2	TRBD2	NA	CASVRTSGDTGELFF	TGTGCCAGCGTTCGGACTAGCGGGGACACCGGGGAGCTGTTTTTT
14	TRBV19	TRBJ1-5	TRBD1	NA	CASSMGRGNQPQHF	TGTGCCAGTAGTATGGGCAGGGGGAATCAGCCCCAGCATTTT
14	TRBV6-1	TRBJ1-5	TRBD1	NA	CASSSRGSNQPQHF	TGTGCCAGCTCCTCCAGGGGGAGCAATCAGCCCCAGCATTTT